The entry below gives a single T cell receptor beta chain sequence along with its context. This sample is drawn from a study of blood T cell repertoires in COVID-19. Study details: Samples representing acute and convalescent COVID-19 were sourced from the United States, Italy and Spain. PBMCs, B-cell-depleted T cells, or T cells provided the cDNA or gDNA that made up the material.

Germline V CDR1 and CDR2: SGHNT, YENEEA. V was trimmed by 2 bases and J by 2 bases, leaving 6 bases between them. The CDR3 sequence is 13 residues long. As originally analysed: Estimation of nucleated cell counts relied on the amplification of reference gene primers. Clones were read by immunoSEQ multiplex PCR, and TCRdb kept only the in-frame ones, dropping some. V and J calls plus clone size are reproduced from that table; the DNA served to infer D and trimming. The table shows about 130,000 clones, with around nine tenths occurring only once. The chain is built from TRBV11-3 and TRBJ1-1; no clear D gene. Material for sequencing was peripheral blood. The source is a woman aged 70-85 years with COVID-19, enrolled during active disease. CDR3 amino acids: CASSLFGNTEAFF. In DNA form, the CDR3 reads TGTGCCAGCAGCTTATTCGGTAACACTGAAGCTTTCTTT.